The text below deals with one T cell receptor (beta chain). The ends lost 1 base at V and 0 bases at J; junction bases unmatched: 5. The CDR3 length is 16 residues. Germline V gene lookup returns CDR1 SGHTA and CDR2 FQGNSA. The sample belongs to a study of cytotoxic CD8 clonotypes in ibrutinib-treated CLL. Measured with immunoSEQ multiplex PCR; TCRdb has only the in-frame clones, and not every one. This table holds around 140,000 clones, 60% to 80% found once. This specimen consisted of PBMCs, obtained after 12 months of ibrutinib treatment. The TCR was taken from a human donor with chronic lymphocytic leukemia. This chain connects TRBV7-2 to TRBJ2-7, with 8 bases that match TRBD1. The CDR3 DNA follows: TGTGCCAGCAGCTTAGGCTCAGGGGGCATCTCCTACGAGCAGTACTTC. Translation gives CASSLGSGGISYEQYF.